A single sample is the source of the 13 T cell receptor beta chains below, sequenced in a study of OX40 agonist ivuxolimab in advanced cancers. Data came from immunoSEQ multiplex PCR; TCRdb stores just in-frame clones and leaves some out. This sample yields 70,000 to 95,000 clones, of which approximately 83% are seen a single time; 1.9% belongs to the top ten. The starting material was CD4+ or CD8+ T cells sorted from blood, obtained in a trial of the OX40 agonist ivuxolimab. These TCRs come from an adult with an advanced solid tumor such as melanoma, head and neck, liver or kidney cancer.

This chain connects TRBV28 to TRBJ1-1; maybe TRBD1 (6 bases). The germline CDR1 and CDR2 sequences are MDHEN and SYDVKM. The CDR3 contains 14 residues. Between the trimmed V and J ends, which lost 6 bases and 4 bases, there was a span of 15 bases. As DNA, the CDR3 is TGTGCCAGCAGGCCGGCGGACAGCAGCACTGAAGCTTTCTTT. Amino acid sequence: CASRPADSSTEAFF.

The chain recombines TRBV5-4 with TRBJ1-1; a possible D gene is TRBD1 (6 bases). This CDR3 comprises 14 residues. Germline CDR1 SGHNT, CDR2 YYREEE (reference sequence). V lost 3 bases and J 11 bases, leaving 20 bases between the germline ends. CDR3 nucleotides: TGTGCCAGCAGCTGGACGGACAGCCGTCGGGACGCTTTCTTT. Translated, it gives CASSWTDSRRDAFF.

J is TRBJ1-3 and V is TRBV7-2, with D uncertain. Germline values: CDR1 SGHTA, CDR2 FQGNSA. Trimming took off 5 bases at V and 0 bases at J, with 17 bases between the two ends. This CDR3 has 17 amino acids. The DNA for the CDR3 is TGTGCCAGCAGCCGCCCCGGTCTGGCAGCCTCTGGAAACACCATATATTTT. It codes for CASSRPGLAASGNTIYF.

The table lists this clone with a few counts. The chain combines TRBV4-3 with TRBJ2-7; D is unclear. Deletions cut 0 bases from V and 7 bases from J, with 10 bases between. The germline V gene encodes CDR1 LGHNA and CDR2 YSLEER. This CDR3 contains 13 residues. Here the CDR3 reads CASSQEGQGEQYF. Here the CDR3 DNA reads TGCGCCAGCAGCCAAGAAGGCCAAGGGGAGCAGTACTTC.

The rearrangement joins TRBV28 to TRBJ1-5; D is perhaps TRBD1 (6 bases). V was shortened by 2 bases and J by 3 bases, with 8 bases between the two germline ends. This CDR3 contains 14 residues. Germline loops: CDR1 MDHEN, CDR2 SYDVKM. The CDR3 DNA reads TGTGCCAGCAGTTTACAGGGGTACAATCAGCCCCAGCATTTT. Translation: CASSLQGYNQPQHF. Using reference TRBV28 and TRBJ1-5 for the parts outside the CDR3, the full variable domain is DVKVTQSSRYLVKRTGEKVFLECVQDMDHENMFWYRQDPGLGLRLIYFSYDVKMKEKGDIPEGYSVSREKKERFSLILESASTNQTSMYLCASSLQGYNQPQHFGDGTRLSIL.

The chain couples TRBV29-1 to TRBJ1-3, with unresolved D. Germline assignment: CDR1 SQVTM and CDR2 ANQGSEA. V lost 5 bases to trimming and J lost 0 bases, with 8 bases between them. This CDR3 comprises 13 residues. Here the CDR3 reads CSVLSSSGNTIYF. In DNA, the CDR3 is TGCAGCGTTCTATCTAGCTCTGGAAACACCATATATTTT.

The chain has TRBV18 and TRBJ2-7; D is unresolved. Germline V gene lookup returns CDR1 KGHSH and CDR2 LQKENI. This CDR3 spans 14 amino acids. V lost 2 bases to trimming and J lost 4 bases, with 12 bases between them. The CDR3 is CASSPSGDGYEQYF. DNA for the CDR3: TGTGCCAGCTCACCATCCGGAGATGGGTACGAGCAGTACTTC.

J is TRBJ2-5 and V is TRBV5-1; 10 bases match TRBD2. Germline V lookup: CDR1 SGHRS, CDR2 YFSETQ. This CDR3 has 16 amino acids. Germline trimming cut 4 bases from V and 5 bases from J; bases unmatched to any gene: 11. The CDR3 reads CASSPSAGGHRETQYF. As DNA, the CDR3 is TGCGCCAGCAGCCCATCAGCGGGAGGGCACCGGGAGACCCAGTACTTC. The full variable domain, with the rest looked up from reference TRBV5-1 and TRBJ2-5, is KAGVTQTPRYLIKTRGQQVTLSCSPISGHRSVSWYQQTPGQGLQFLFEYFSETQRNKGNFPGRFSGRQFSNSRSEMNVSTLELGDSALYLCASSPSAGGHRETQYFGPGTRLLVL.

This clone was picked up one time. The chain combines TRBV30 with TRBJ2-3; no clear D. The V end was cut by 5 bases, the J end by 5 bases, with 14 bases between. CDR1 and CDR2 from the germline V gene are GTSNPN and SVGIG (reference sequence). CDR3 length: 13 amino acids. Here the CDR3 reads CAWGDSTGDTQYF. CDR3 in DNA: TGTGCCTGGGGGGATTCCACTGGAGATACGCAGTATTTT.

The genes are TRBV7-9 and TRBJ1-5; 7 nucleotides agree with TRBD1. CDR3 length: 14 residues. Trimming at V came to 1 base and at J to 7 bases, leaving 4 bases not matched to a gene. Germline V gives CDR1 SEHNR, CDR2 FQNEAQ (reference sequence). Here the CDR3 reads CASSLEGGWQPQHF. The CDR3 coding sequence is TGTGCCAGCAGCTTAGAAGGGGGCTGGCAGCCCCAGCATTTT.

The gene calls are TRBV7-2 and TRBJ2-2; TRBD1 or TRBD2 may be the D gene (6 bases each). Germline CDR1 SGHTA, CDR2 FQGNSA. This CDR3 is 15 amino acids long. The germline V and J ends were trimmed by 2 bases and 5 bases, with 12 bases remaining between them. In nucleotides, the CDR3 is TGTGCCAGCAGCTTAACGGGGGCTAGGACCGGGGAGCTGTTTTTT. Its translation: CASSLTGARTGELFF.

V gene TRBV28 combines with J gene TRBJ2-2; D might be TRBD2 (5 bases). The CDR3 sequence is 17 residues long. Germline V gene data show CDR1 as MDHEN and CDR2 as SYDVKM. The V end lost 6 bases, the J end lost 1 base, and 18 bases lay between the germline ends. The CDR3 spells CASSAHGVQKNTGELFF. The CDR3 region has the DNA TGTGCCAGCAGCGCACACGGGGTCCAAAAGAACACCGGGGAGCTGTTTTTT. The variable domain in full, with the rest retrieved from reference TRBV28 and TRBJ2-2, is DVKVTQSSRYLVKRTGEKVFLECVQDMDHENMFWYRQDPGLGLRLIYFSYDVKMKEKGDIPEGYSVSREKKERFSLILESASTNQTSMYLCASSAHGVQKNTGELFFGEGSRLTVL.

The sample holds a few counts of this clone. The chain combines TRBV5-3 with TRBJ2-5; D not resolved. TRBV5-3 is an open reading frame, and its role is uncertain. The CDR3 is 9 amino acids. Deletions cut 9 bases from V and 4 bases from J, with 4 bases between. The CDR3 DNA is TGTGCCATACTAGAGACCCAGTACTTC. Its translation is CAILETQYF.